This T cell receptor (beta chain) was profiled in a study of blood T cells in healthy people across ages. Study information: About one barcoded beta molecule per two T cells came from capture by template switching.

Study-wide findings and caveats: Roughly linearly, TCR beta diversity per million T cells fell as age increased. Naive and antigen-experienced cells could not be conclusively compared, given unsorted PBMCs.

This CDR3 is built from 15 residues. Germline lookup yields CDR1 WSHSY and CDR2 SAAADI. Next came a second PCR, run for roughly 6 to 11 cycles, which used a sample-barcoded 5' primer along with a J-beta primer mix. Each CDR3 protein is one row after TCRdb ran MiXCR on the 5' RACE reads. The top ten hold 20% to 25% of the sample, which has some 920,000 distinct CDR3 sequences, approximately 50% seen once. Of note for this clonotype: Its specificity is unknown.

Sample: blood. The receptor's source is a woman aged 55-70 years in good health. The chain is built from TRBV10-2 and TRBJ2-4; the match to TRBD1 covers 7 bases. TRBJ2-7 matches the DNA end more closely, so the J call is doubtful. DNA of the CDR3: TGCGCCAACACCACGTTGACAGGGCAGAAACACGAGCAGTACTTC. Encoded protein: CANTTLTGQKHEQYF.